The source of this TCR beta chain is a study of blood T cell repertoires in COVID-19 (dated by TCRdb to the early 2020s). Turning to the overall study: Collaborator samples came from the United States, Italy and Spain and covered acute and convalescent phases of COVID-19. The material from the prospective study consisted of cDNA or gDNA derived from T cells, B-cell-depleted T cells, or PBMCs. Deeply sampled blood TCRbeta repertoires from subjects exposed to, actively infected with, or recovered from COVID-19 were included in the dataset. A freely available public database, intended as a resource for researchers studying the immune response to SARS-CoV-2, is where the repertoires were released. Samples came from the ongoing ImmuneRACE study (first 160 participants) plus 1,254 subjects from 6 global collaborators. The sample metadata nearly always contained a de-identified subject ID, COVID-19 status, age in years and sex. HLA class I and class II types, where available, came from metadata supplied by the sample provider rather than from assay-based typing.

Whole blood was collected in K2EDTA tubes by collaborating institutions according to the institutions' own protocols. For TCRbeta analysis, collaborators shipped samples as frozen whole blood, isolated PBMCs, or DNA extracted from either of those sample types. On this clone: Which antigen it targets is not known. It has no much larger one-base neighbor in the sample; base qualities were not kept.

TCRbeta CDR3 regions were amplified from genomic DNA by means of the immunoSEQ Assay, a bias-controlled multiplex PCR. Turning to the authors' computational methods: Nucleated cell counts per sample were estimated from amplification of reference gene primers within the assay. To quantify the absolute abundance of each unique TCRbeta CDR3 rearrangement, sequence reads were collapsed and filtered. For each sample, productive Simpson clonality was calculated by taking the square root of Simpson's diversity index across productive rearrangements. This immuneACCESS table, as held by TCRdb, lists in-frame sequences with V and J called but not all clones. Of the missing ones, under half trace to an unresolved V gene in checked studies; the others have no known cause. The V and J calls and clone size were taken over from that table, and D and trimming were inferred from the DNA. In all, the sample holds about 210,000 clones, and around 80% of those were seen once. The top ten hold about 8.9% of the sample.

What the work shows at the level of the full study, not this receptor alone: The quantity of clinical and demographic metadata differed by source and by participant and was supplied without curation.

After removal of 0 bases from V and 4 bases from J, the junction retains 4 bases not matched to a gene. CDR1 and CDR2 were assigned from the germline V gene as LGHNA and YSLEER. The CDR3 holds 15 amino acids from the cysteine to the phenylalanine. Left in the record is the CDR3 DNA by itself, 45 bases read in frame from the first base. This TCR derives from a man aged 50 to 60 with active or convalescent COVID-19. The sequenced sample consisted of peripheral blood. Recombination connected TRBV4-3 to TRBJ1-1, with TRBD1 identical over 8 junction bases. CDR3 protein: CASSQEGDRTTEAFF. The DNA reads as follows: TGCGCCAGCAGCCAAGAAGGGGACAGGACCACTGAAGCTTTCTTT.